These 29 T cell receptor beta chains share one sample of origin, sequenced in a study of radiation and T cells in renal cell carcinoma. The sample's time point: blood 2 weeks post-SBRT. Treatment here: 15 Gy SBRT to primary tumor, nephrectomy 4 weeks later. Clones were read by immunoSEQ multiplex PCR, and TCRdb kept only the in-frame ones, dropping some. The table has 100,000 to 150,000 clones, over 75% seen once. Material: blood, obtained from a patient whose treatment included radiotherapy and nephrectomy. The receptors stem from a woman aged 55 to 70 with renal cell carcinoma.

This chain links TRBV6-5 with TRBJ2-5; D unresolved. This CDR3 comprises 15 residues. V was pared by 0 bases and J by 2 bases, with 10 bases between. CDR1 is MNHEY and CDR2 is SVGAGI in the germline V gene. The CDR3, as DNA: TGTGCCAGCAGTTACTCGTGGGCACTTCAAGAGACCCAGTACTTC. Its translation: CASSYSWALQETQYF.

The V gene is TRBV5-1, the J gene TRBJ1-1; TRBD1 matches at 7 bases. There are 15 residues in the CDR3. Germline CDR1 SGHRS, CDR2 YFSETQ. V shed 3 bases and J 1 base; nucleotides not matched to a gene: 6. For the CDR3, the DNA is TGCGCCAGCAGCTCCCTACAGGGGCGGAACACTGAAGCTTTCTTT. Translating it yields CASSSLQGRNTEAFF.

The J gene is TRBJ1-1, the V gene TRBV28; D may be TRBD1 (5 bases). The V and J ends lost 4 bases and 0 bases respectively, with 12 bases between them. From germline, CDR1 is MDHEN and CDR2 SYDVKM. This CDR3 is 15 amino acids long. The CDR3 nucleotides read TGTGCCAGCAGTTCGCAGGGCGAGATGAACACTGAAGCTTTCTTT. Translating gives CASSSQGEMNTEAFF.

This rearrangement joins TRBV30 to TRBJ2-3; no firm D call. CDR1 GTSNPN and CDR2 SVGIG come from the germline V gene (reference sequence). CDR3 length: 11 residues. The V and J ends lost 5 bases and 4 bases respectively, with 7 bases between them. CDR3 region: CAWRGADTQYF. In nucleotides, the CDR3 is TGTGCCTGGCGAGGTGCAGATACGCAGTATTTT.

This clone appeared a few times. This chain connects TRBV5-4 to TRBJ2-3; TRBD2 might be the D (6 bases). Germline V CDR1 and CDR2: SGHNT, YYREEE (reference sequence). V was pared by 4 bases and J by 4 bases, with 19 bases between. The CDR3 has 16 residues. CDR3 nucleotide sequence: TGTGCCAGCAGCCGGGGGACGGATCCAGACGCAGATACGCAGTATTTT. Residues: CASSRGTDPDADTQYF.

The chain has TRBV30 and TRBJ2-1; 12 bases map to TRBD2. In germline, CDR1 is GTSNPN, CDR2 SVGIG (reference sequence). The CDR3 contains 18 residues. V was pared by 5 bases and J by 7 bases, with 18 bases of the junction left unmatched. The CDR3 DNA follows: TGTGCCTGGGCCGGACGGAGACTAGCGGGAGCAACTACAAATGAGCAGTTCTTC. It specifies CAWAGRRLAGATTNEQFF. The variable domain in full, with the rest retrieved from reference TRBV30 and TRBJ2-1, is SQTIHQWPATLVQPVGSPLSLECTVEGTSNPNLYWYRQAAGRGLQLLFYSVGIGQISSEVPQNLSASRPQDRQFILSSKKLLLSDSGFYLCAWAGRRLAGATTNEQFFGPGTRLTVL.

CDR3: CASSWGAEREGEYF. CDR3 nucleotide sequence: TGTGCCAGCAGTTGGGGGGCCGAGCGGGAGGGAGAGTACTTC. This chain uses TRBV5-4 with TRBJ2-7; 10 bases match TRBD2. Germline lookup yields CDR1 SGHNT and CDR2 YYREEE (reference sequence). V trimming: 5 bases; J trimming: 11 bases; junction bases outside the gene matches: 13. CDR3 length: 14 amino acids.

The V and J genes are TRBV19 and TRBJ2-7; TRBD1 is a possible D gene (5 bases). The germline gives CDR1 LNHDA, CDR2 SQIVND (reference sequence). CDR3 length: 14 residues. Trimming pared 10 bases from V and 3 bases from J, leaving 19 bases between. The CDR3 reads CATSLGRANYEQYF. The DNA for the CDR3 is TGTGCCACCAGCTTGGGCAGGGCGAACTACGAGCAGTACTTC.

The gene calls are TRBV4-1 and TRBJ2-5; D remains unclear. Germline V gene data show CDR1 as MGHRA and CDR2 as YSYEKL. This CDR3 has 12 amino acids. V was clipped by 0 bases and J by 7 bases, with 6 bases between them. The CDR3 loop reads CASSQDLGTQYF. The CDR3 region has the DNA TGCGCCAGCAGCCAAGACCTTGGGACCCAGTACTTC.

The chain recombines TRBV18 with TRBJ2-2; possibly TRBD1 for D (5 bases). Germline V gene sequence: CDR1 KGHSH, CDR2 LQKENI. V was pared by 1 base and J by 4 bases, with 10 bases between. The CDR3 sequence is 15 residues long. DNA for the CDR3: TGTGCCAGCTCACCACAGGGGTGGAGCACCGGGGAGCTGTTTTTT. Translating it yields CASSPQGWSTGELFF.

This clone was observed a few times. The chain links TRBV11-3 to TRBJ2-5; D is uncertain. Germline-derived CDR1 and CDR2 are SGHNT and YENEEA. The length of the CDR3 is 13 residues. V lost 1 base to trimming and J lost 2 bases, with 5 bases between them. CDR3 sequence: CASSLGQQETQYF. CDR3 nucleotides: TGTGCCAGCAGCTTAGGGCAGCAAGAGACCCAGTACTTC.

This chain connects TRBV19 to TRBJ1-2; 8 bases agree with TRBD1. Per germline, CDR1 LNHDA and CDR2 SQIVND (reference sequence). CDR3 size: 12 residues. With V trimmed by 5 bases and J by 8 bases, 4 bases remained unmatched. The CDR3, as DNA: TGTGCCAGTAGTCCCGGACAGGGAGGCTACACCTTC. It translates to CASSPGQGGYTF.

There are a few counts of this clone. The CDR3 spells CAITLALDAEAFF. CDR3 DNA: TGTGCCATCACCTTGGCCCTGGACGCTGAAGCTTTCTTT. This chain links TRBV10-3 with TRBJ1-1; unclear D gene. Germline-derived CDR1 and CDR2 are ENHRY and SYGVKD. V lost 7 bases, J lost 6 bases, and 15 bases lay in between. The CDR3 is made up of 13 amino acids.

This sequence joins TRBV7-2 and TRBJ2-1; D gene uncertain. The CDR3 is 19 residues long. The ends were cut back, 5 bases at V and 0 bases at J, with 23 bases in the middle. Germline loops: CDR1 SGHTA, CDR2 FQGNSA. In DNA, the CDR3 is TGTGCCAGCAGCGTAAGACCGCAAGTTTCGCAGCGCTCCTACAATGAGCAGTTCTTC. This encodes CASSVRPQVSQRSYNEQFF.

The V call is TRBV18, the J call TRBJ1-5; 8 nucleotides agree with TRBD1. Germline V gene lookup returns CDR1 KGHSH and CDR2 LQKENI. V was pared by 3 bases and J by 7 bases, with 5 bases of the junction left unmatched. The CDR3 has 14 residues. CDR3 sequence reads: CASSPGQGAQPQHF. In nucleotides, the CDR3 is TGTGCCAGCTCACCTGGACAGGGTGCGCAGCCCCAGCATTTT.

This clone was seen just once. The chain couples TRBV7-2 to TRBJ2-7; 7 bases align to TRBD2. Looked up from germline, CDR1 is SGHTA and CDR2 is FQGNSA. The CDR3 runs 14 residues. The J segment lost 3 bases and the V segment lost 2 bases, leaving 4 bases of the junction unmatched. The CDR3 nucleotides are TGTGCCAGCAGCTTACTAGCGGCACTCTACGAGCAGTACTTC. Encoded protein: CASSLLAALYEQYF.

The gene calls are TRBV11-1 and TRBJ2-3; D is ambiguous. The CDR3 has 14 amino acids. Germline loops: CDR1 SGHAT, CDR2 FQDESV (reference sequence). V was cut by 2 bases and J by 3 bases, with 9 bases left in between. CDR3 residues: CASSLLGLTDTQYF. The CDR3 DNA sequence: TGTGCCAGCAGCTTATTGGGGTTAACAGATACGCAGTATTTT.

CDR3 region: CASSLGLESREQYF. The CDR3 bases are TGTGCCAGCAGTCTTGGACTAGAGAGTCGCGAGCAGTACTTC. The V gene is TRBV2, the J gene TRBJ2-7; TRBD2 matches at 7 bases. Per germline, CDR1 SNHLY and CDR2 FYNNEI. The V segment lost 5 bases and the J segment 6 bases; nucleotides outside the gene matches: 10. CDR3 size: 14 residues.

The V call is TRBV7-8, the J call TRBJ2-7; D is possibly TRBD2 (5 bases). The CDR3 runs to 16 residues. V was trimmed by 2 bases and J by 0 bases, leaving 14 bases between them. Germline V gene lookup returns CDR1 SGHVS and CDR2 FQNEAQ. CDR3 amino acids: CASSLKTGIHSYEQYF. DNA for the CDR3: TGTGCCAGCAGCTTAAAAACCGGGATCCACTCCTACGAGCAGTACTTC.

This rearrangement joins TRBV4-1 to TRBJ1-5, with D possibly matching TRBD1 (5 bases). The CDR3 covers 17 residues. Germline V CDR1 and CDR2: MGHRA, YSYEKL. The V gene lost 3 bases and the J gene lost 4 bases, with 19 bases spanning the gap. The CDR3 region has the DNA TGCGCCAGCAGCCAGGATCCAGGGTCACGGGGTAATCAGCCCCAGCATTTT. Translating gives CASSQDPGSRGNQPQHF.

This clone was observed once. The chain links TRBV5-4 to TRBJ2-5; 7 bases agree with TRBD1. V shed 3 bases and J 4 bases; nucleotides not matched to a gene: 12. CDR1 and CDR2 from the germline V gene are SGHNT and YYREEE (reference sequence). This CDR3 contains 16 residues. The CDR3 region is CASSSRDSPAGETQYF. The CDR3 DNA is TGTGCCAGCAGCTCAAGGGACAGCCCTGCGGGAGAGACCCAGTACTTC.

The chain carries TRBV9 and TRBJ1-1, with TRBD1 matching over 7 bases. V lost 1 base to trimming and J lost 1 base; unmatched junction nucleotides: 13. Germline CDR1 and CDR2: SGDLS and YYNGEE. This CDR3 is 18 amino acids long. The CDR3 bases are TGTGCCAGCAGCGTATCGGCCCACAGGGGAAGGAAGAACACTGAAGCTTTCTTT. Its translation: CASSVSAHRGRKNTEAFF.

The chain links TRBV6-5 to TRBJ2-5, with TRBD1 identical over 7 bases. The tail of the sequence fits TRBJ2-7 better, so the J call may be wrong. This CDR3 comprises 14 residues. Germline CDR1 MNHEY, CDR2 SVGAGI. CDR3 sequence (DNA): TGTGCCAGCACCGCAGACAGGGAGCCTTACGAGCAGTACTTC. It translates to CASTADREPYEQYF.

This sequence joins TRBV2 and TRBJ2-7; 12 nucleotides agree with TRBD2. V lost 7 bases to trimming and J lost 12 bases; unmatched junction nucleotides: 19. Germline lookup yields CDR1 SNHLY and CDR2 FYNNEI. This CDR3 spans 16 amino acids. CDR3 DNA sequence: TGTGCCAGCACCGAACACGCCGTGCTAGCGGGGGGGAGGTGGTACTTC. Residues: CASTEHAVLAGGRWYF.

V gene TRBV19 combines with J gene TRBJ1-1; unclear D gene. The CDR3 runs 13 residues. Trimming pared 5 bases from V and 5 bases from J, leaving 12 bases between. Germline CDR1 reads LNHDA; CDR2 reads SQIVND (reference sequence). CDR3 in DNA: TGTGCCAGTAGTTGGGCAGGAGGGACTGAAGCTTTCTTT. Translation: CASSWAGGTEAFF.

V usage is TRBV29-1 and J usage is TRBJ1-2; D perhaps matches TRBD1 (6 bases). V lost 5 bases, J lost 6 bases, and 16 bases lay in between. The CDR3 is 13 amino acids. Germline V lookup: CDR1 SQVTM, CDR2 ANQGSEA. CDR3 residues: CSVKNLDSHGYTF. CDR3 coding DNA: TGCAGCGTTAAAAATCTGGACAGCCATGGCTACACCTTC.

The genes are TRBV6-6 and TRBJ2-7; weak D call: TRBD1 (6 bases). Germline lookup yields CDR1 MNHNY and CDR2 SVGAGI (reference sequence). V lost 5 bases and J 3 bases, leaving 8 bases between the germline ends. The CDR3 has 12 residues. CDR3 loop: CASSDRFYEQYF. In DNA form, the CDR3 reads TGTGCCAGCAGTGACAGGTTCTACGAGCAGTACTTC.

The genes are TRBV7-9 and TRBJ1-1, with no clear D. Germline CDR1 SEHNR, CDR2 FQNEAQ (reference sequence). This CDR3 spans 12 amino acids. V was pared by 8 bases and J by 5 bases, with 12 bases between. CDR3 sequence: CASGETGTEAFF. In DNA form, the CDR3 reads TGTGCCAGCGGCGAAACTGGAACTGAAGCTTTCTTT.

V gene TRBV6-6 combines with J gene TRBJ1-4; D is unresolved. The V and J ends lost 0 bases and 3 bases respectively, with 8 bases between them. This CDR3 is built from 15 residues. The germline V gene has CDR1 MNHNY and CDR2 SVGAGI (reference sequence). As DNA, the CDR3 is TGTGCCAGCAGTTACTCGGGCGGTCCTAATGAAAAACTGTTTTTT. Amino acids: CASSYSGGPNEKLFF.